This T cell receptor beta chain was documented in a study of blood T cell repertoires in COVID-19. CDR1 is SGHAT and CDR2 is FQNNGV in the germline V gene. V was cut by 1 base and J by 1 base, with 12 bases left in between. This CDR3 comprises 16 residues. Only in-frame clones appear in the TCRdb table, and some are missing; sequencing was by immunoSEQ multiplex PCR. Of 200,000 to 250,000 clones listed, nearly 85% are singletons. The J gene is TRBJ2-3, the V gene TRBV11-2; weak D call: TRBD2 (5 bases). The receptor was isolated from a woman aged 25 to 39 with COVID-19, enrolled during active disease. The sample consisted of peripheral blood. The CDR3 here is CASSLAQVGGTDTQYF. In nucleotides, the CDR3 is TGTGCCAGCAGCTTAGCGCAGGTGGGAGGCACAGATACGCAGTATTTT.